The 7 T cell receptor beta chains listed next were all sequenced from one sample in a study of cytomegalovirus exposure and HLA in healthy donors. PCR employed 60 Vbeta and 13 Jbeta primers. Here immunoSEQ multiplex PCR was the method, and the copy in TCRdb shows in-frame clones only, minus some. The sample lists around 150,000 clones; approximately 71% were seen once. Sequencing input: PBMCs. These receptors were taken from a man aged 25-45 years in good health and CMV-seropositive.

A word on this clone: The conserved phenylalanine or tryptophan normally closing the CDR3 is absent here, so this likely arose from a read error. V and J are TRBV27 and TRBJ2-7; 8 bases map to TRBD2. There are 14 residues in the CDR3. Germline CDR1 reads MNHEY; CDR2 reads SMNVEV (reference sequence). The V segment lost 8 bases and the J segment 3 bases; nucleotides outside the gene matches: 9. CDR3 residues: CASSIFAGGYEQYS. Here the CDR3 DNA reads TGTGCCAGCTCTATCTTTGCGGGAGGCTACGAGCAGTACTCC.

Concerning this clone itself: This sample also contains other DNA sequences that code for the same CDR3. The V gene is TRBV30, the J gene TRBJ1-1; D might be TRBD1 (5 bases). V shed 1 base and J shed 0 bases, with 6 bases lying between them. Germline V gene data show CDR1 as GTSNPN and CDR2 as SVGIG (reference sequence). The CDR3 extends over 13 amino acids. The CDR3 bases are TGTGCCTGGAGTGGACAGTTGAACACTGAAGCTTTCTTT. Translating it yields CAWSGQLNTEAFF.

This clone was seen only once. The rearrangement joins TRBV2 to TRBJ2-5; no clear D gene. Germline-derived CDR1 and CDR2 are SNHLY and FYNNEI. The V end was cut by 7 bases, the J end by 0 bases, with 6 bases between. The CDR3 is made up of 12 amino acids. For the CDR3, the DNA is TGTGCCAGCACCTCTTACCAAGAGACCCAGTACTTC. Translating gives CASTSYQETQYF.

The chain uses TRBV7-9 and TRBJ2-7; TRBD2 matches at 9 bases. CDR3 length equals 17 residues. J was trimmed by 1 base and V by 5 bases; bases with no gene match: 12. Germline-derived CDR1 and CDR2 are SEHNR and FQNEAQ (reference sequence). The DNA for the CDR3 is TGTGCCAGCAGCACCCTAGCGGGGTCCGGCGGTTCCTACGAGCAGTACTTC. Amino acids: CASSTLAGSGGSYEQYF.

This clone was picked up a small number of times. The CDR3 bases are TGTGCCTGGAGCAGCGGCCTTGGAAATGAGCAGTTCTTC. Protein product: CAWSSGLGNEQFF. The gene calls are TRBV30 and TRBJ2-1; possibly TRBD2 for D (5 bases). V lost 3 bases to trimming and J lost 7 bases, with 13 bases between them. The length of the CDR3 is 13 residues. CDR1 and CDR2 from the germline V gene are GTSNPN and SVGIG (reference sequence).

This clone was seen only a few times. The V and J genes are TRBV7-2 and TRBJ2-3; 7 bases map to TRBD1. From germline, CDR1 is SGHTA and CDR2 FQGNSA. The CDR3 runs 13 residues. The trim removed 5 bases at V and 5 bases at J, leaving 4 bases unmatched. CDR3 residues: CASSPRDRDTQYF. The CDR3 DNA follows: TGTGCCAGCAGCCCAAGGGACAGAGATACGCAGTATTTT.

This rearrangement joins TRBV5-1 to TRBJ2-2; 8 bases are a match to TRBD1. Germline CDR1 reads SGHRS; CDR2 reads YFSETQ. Losses at the gene ends were 4 bases for V and 0 bases for J; bases not matched to a gene: 2. CDR3 length: 15 residues. CDR3 sequence: CASSGDRPNTGELFF. In DNA form, the CDR3 reads TGCGCCAGCAGCGGGGACAGGCCGAACACCGGGGAGCTGTTTTTT.